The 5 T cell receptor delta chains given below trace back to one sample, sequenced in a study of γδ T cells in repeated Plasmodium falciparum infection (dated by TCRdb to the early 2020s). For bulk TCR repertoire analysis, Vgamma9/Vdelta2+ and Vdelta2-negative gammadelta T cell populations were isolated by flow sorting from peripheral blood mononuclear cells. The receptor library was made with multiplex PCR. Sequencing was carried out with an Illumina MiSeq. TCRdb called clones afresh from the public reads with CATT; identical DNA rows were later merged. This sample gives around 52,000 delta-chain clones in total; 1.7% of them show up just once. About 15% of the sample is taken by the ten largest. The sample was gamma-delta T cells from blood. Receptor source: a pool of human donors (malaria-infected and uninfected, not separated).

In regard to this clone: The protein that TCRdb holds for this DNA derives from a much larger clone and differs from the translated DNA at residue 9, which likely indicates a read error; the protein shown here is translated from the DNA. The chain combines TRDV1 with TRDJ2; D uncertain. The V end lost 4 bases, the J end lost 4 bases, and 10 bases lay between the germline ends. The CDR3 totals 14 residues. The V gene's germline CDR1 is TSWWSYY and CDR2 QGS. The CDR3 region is CALGGSGSTAQLFF. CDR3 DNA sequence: TGTGCTCTTGGGGGCTCCGGATCGACAGCACAACTCTTCTTT.

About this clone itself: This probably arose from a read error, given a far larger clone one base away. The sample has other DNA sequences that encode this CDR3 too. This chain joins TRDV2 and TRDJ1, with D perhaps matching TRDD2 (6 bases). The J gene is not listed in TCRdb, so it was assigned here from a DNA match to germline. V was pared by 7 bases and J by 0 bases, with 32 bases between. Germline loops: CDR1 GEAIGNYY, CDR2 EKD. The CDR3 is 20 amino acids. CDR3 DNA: TGTGCCTGCAAGCTCTACACCCCTTCCCGGGGACTTATTTACACCGATAAACTCATCTTT. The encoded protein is CACKLYTPSRGLIYTDKLIF.

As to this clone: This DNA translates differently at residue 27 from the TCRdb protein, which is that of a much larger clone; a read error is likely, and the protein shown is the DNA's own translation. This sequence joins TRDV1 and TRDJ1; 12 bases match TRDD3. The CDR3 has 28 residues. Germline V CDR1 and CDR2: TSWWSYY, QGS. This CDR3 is CALGTTVTKRVVLGDTLGGTEDTDKLTF. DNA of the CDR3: TGTGCTCTTGGGACTACCGTCACCAAACGGGTTGTACTGGGGGATACACTTGGGGGGACAGAAGACACCGATAAACTCACCTTT.

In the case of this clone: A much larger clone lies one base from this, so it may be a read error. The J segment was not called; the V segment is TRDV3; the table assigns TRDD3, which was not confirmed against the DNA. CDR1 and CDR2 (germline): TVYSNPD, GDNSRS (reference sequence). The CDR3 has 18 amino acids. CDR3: CASPSHYWGITKADKLIF. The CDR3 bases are TGTGCCTCCCCTTCCCACTACTGGGGGATTACAAAGGCCGATAAACTCATCTTC.

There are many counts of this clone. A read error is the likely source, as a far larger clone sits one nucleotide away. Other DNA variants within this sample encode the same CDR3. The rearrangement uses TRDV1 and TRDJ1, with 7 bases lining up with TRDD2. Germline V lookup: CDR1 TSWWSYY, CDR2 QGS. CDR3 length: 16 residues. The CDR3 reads CALGDNLPPDTDKLIF. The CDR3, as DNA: TGTGCTCTTGGGGATAACCTTCCTCCGGACACCGATAAGCTCATCTTT.